This is a list of T cell receptor beta chains from one sample in a study of response to subunit inactivated influenza vaccine. TCRdb reprocessed the RT-PCR reads via MiXCR and lists one record per CDR3 protein. Of roughly 520,000 distinct CDR3 sequences listed, roughly 23% are singletons. This specimen was CD4+ T cells sorted from PBMCs, taken roughly 5 days after vaccination. The receptors were sampled from a man aged 45-60 years who received an inactivated influenza vaccine. The CDR3 runs from the conserved cysteine through the conserved F or W. D genes are given only for firm matches. Rows give clone size only sometimes, using once, few, many, or a class for an expanded clone.

TGTGCCAGCAGCTTAGCCGGGACTAGCGGGGGAGAGACCCAGTACTTC CASSLAGTSGGETQYF TRBJ2-5 TRBD2 TRBV11-2 NA
TGTGCCTGGAGTTTTAACCTTGATCCATACGAGCAGTACTTC CAWSFNLDPYEQYF TRBJ2-7 NA TRBV30 few
TGTGCCAGCAGCCGAAAAACAGGGCCCCAAGAGACCCAGTACTTC CASSRKTGPQETQYF TRBJ2-5 NA TRBV4-2 few
TGTGCCAGCTCGAGGGGGGGTCACAATGAGCAGTTCTTC CASSRGGHNEQFF TRBJ2-1 NA TRBV3-1 NA
TGTGCCAGCAGCCAAGAAACTAGCGCAGGTGAGCAGTTCTTC CASSQETSAGEQFF TRBJ2-1 TRBD2 TRBV4-2 few
TGTGCCAGCAGCAGTCTAGCGGAGGAAGAGACCCAGTACTTC CASSSLAEEETQYF TRBJ2-5 TRBD2 TRBV7-3 once
TGTGCCAGCAGTACGGGACTAGGGGACAATGAGCAGTTCTTC CASSTGLGDNEQFF TRBJ2-1 TRBD2 TRBV6-1 NA
TGCAGTGCTTTCGGGGGGTACGAGCAGTACTTC CSAFGGYEQYF TRBJ2-7 TRBD2 TRBV20-1 NA
TGTGCCAGCAGCGTAGGGCCGGGGGATGAGCAGTTCTTC CASSVGPGDEQFF TRBJ2-1 NA TRBV9 NA
TGTGCCATCAGCGACGGGACTAGCGGGGGGGGAGATACGCAGTATTTT CAISDGTSGGGDTQYF TRBJ2-3 TRBD2 TRBV10-3 NA
TGTGCCAGCAGCCCCAAGAGAGATACGCAGTATTTT CASSPKRDTQYF TRBJ2-3 NA TRBV6-5 many
TGTGCCATCAGTGAGTCGGCAGCGACCTCCTACGAGCAGTACTTC CAISESAATSYEQYF TRBJ2-7 NA TRBV10-3 NA
TGTGCCAGCAGCCTCGGACAGGGGGCGTTAGGGGCTTTCTTT CASSLGQGALGAFF TRBJ1-1 TRBD1 TRBV3-1 many
TGCAGTGCCAGGACTAGCGGGAGGAACCACAATGAGCAGTTCTTC CSARTSGRNHNEQFF TRBJ2-1 TRBD2 TRBV20-1 few
TGTGCCAGCAGCTTAATAGCGGGGGGGTACTCGAGCTCCTACAATGAGCAGTTCTTC CASSLIAGGYSSSYNEQFF TRBJ2-1 TRBD2 TRBV11-1 NA
TGTGCCAGCAGTTACTACGGGAGACCCGGGGAGCTGTTTTTT CASSYYGRPGELFF TRBJ2-2 NA TRBV6-5 NA
TGCAGTGCCGAGTCGGGAGAAGTTAGCTCCTACGAGCAGTACTTC CSAESGEVSSYEQYF TRBJ2-7 NA TRBV20-1 few
TGTGCTAGTGGTGCTTCCAGGGGGCTCGTGGAGACCCAGTACTTC CASGASRGLVETQYF TRBJ2-5 TRBD1 TRBV12-5 NA
TGTGCCAGCAGTTACTCGCCGCTTAGCACAGATACGCAGTATTTT CASSYSPLSTDTQYF TRBJ2-3 NA TRBV6-5 NA
TGTGCCAGCAGTTTACCCCCCAGAAGTACTGAAGCTTTCTTT CASSLPPRSTEAFF TRBJ1-1 NA TRBV28 NA
TGCGCCAGCAGCTTGGACCCGACAGGGTCCGAGCAGTACTTC CASSLDPTGSEQYF TRBJ2-7 TRBD1 TRBV5-1 few
TGTGCAAGTCGTTTGCGGGACCGGTACTACGAGCAGTACTTC CASRLRDRYYEQYF TRBJ2-7 NA TRBV12-2 NA
TGCAGTGCTAGCCCTCTGGGACTAGCGTCGACCGGGGAGCTGTTTTTT CSASPLGLASTGELFF TRBJ2-2 TRBD2 TRBV20-1 few
TGCGCCAGCAGCCTTCAAACCAGGGGGGTATCCGGGGAGCTGTTTTTT CASSLQTRGVSGELFF TRBJ2-2 NA TRBV5-1 NA
TGTGCCAGCAGCTTTCTAACGGAAACTTCACCCCTCCACTTT CASSFLTETSPLHF TRBJ1-6 NA TRBV7-9 NA
TGCGCCAGCAGCCAGGGGGGACAGGGCACCTACGAGCAGTACTTC CASSQGGQGTYEQYF TRBJ2-7 TRBD1 TRBV4-3 NA
TGCGCCAGCAGCTTGTCGGGACAGACCTACGAGCAGTACTTC CASSLSGQTYEQYF TRBJ2-7 TRBD1 TRBV5-1 NA
TGTGCCAGCAGTTTCGCGGGGGCAGGAGATACGCAGTATTTT CASSFAGAGDTQYF TRBJ2-3 NA TRBV12-3/TRBV12-4 NA
TGCGCCAGCAGCCCAGGCAGCAGGGATAACGAGCAGTACTTC CASSPGSRDNEQYF TRBJ2-7 NA TRBV4-3 few
TGTGCCAGCAGTCCCTGGGACTCCAGCGAGCAGTTCTTC CASSPWDSSEQFF TRBJ2-1 NA TRBV12-3/TRBV12-4 few
TGTGCCAGCAGCTTAGATGTGGCCAGGGGGAGGAATGAGCAGTTCTTC CASSLDVARGRNEQFF TRBJ2-1 NA TRBV7-2 few
TGTGCCAGCAGAGAGGGACAGGGGAGTCCAAACACCATATATTTT CASREGQGSPNTIYF TRBJ1-3 TRBD1 TRBV7-9 NA
TGCAGTGCTAGGCGCGGGGGAGGGGGCTTCTCTGGGGCCAACGTCCTGACTTTC CSARRGGGGFSGANVLTF TRBJ2-6 NA TRBV20-1 few
TGTGCCAGCAGCTTAGTAACAGCGAACACCGGGGAGCTGTTTTTT CASSLVTANTGELFF TRBJ2-2 NA TRBV7-2 many
TGTGCCATCAGGACAGGGGGGGACGAGCAGTACTTC CAIRTGGDEQYF TRBJ2-7 TRBD1 TRBV10-3 many
TGTGCCAGCAGTGATCTGAGGGGCAGGGGTGGTGAAAAACTGTTTTTT CASSDLRGRGGEKLFF TRBJ1-4 NA TRBV25-1 NA
TGTGCCAGCAGCGCCTACGGTGGGACAGATACGCAGTATTTT CASSAYGGTDTQYF TRBJ2-3 NA TRBV7-2 NA
TGCAGTGCTAGTCAGGGGACTAGCACAGATACGCAGTATTTT CSASQGTSTDTQYF TRBJ2-3 NA TRBV20-1 few
TGCGCCAGCAGCTCGCTCTCAGGGGACGAGCAGTACTTC CASSSLSGDEQYF TRBJ2-7 NA TRBV5-1 few
TGTGCCAGCAGCCCCTTCGGGGGGAGCACAGATACGCAGTATTTT CASSPFGGSTDTQYF TRBJ2-3 TRBD2 TRBV7-2 NA
TGTGCCAGCAGCACAGGACCGGGACAGATGAACACTGAAGCTTTCTTT CASSTGPGQMNTEAFF TRBJ1-1 TRBD1 TRBV7-9 NA
TGTGCCACCCGGGGACTAGCGGGTGGAGAGGAGCAGTTCTTC CATRGLAGGEEQFF TRBJ2-1 TRBD2 TRBV24-1 few
TGTGCCAGCAGCTTAGAGGCTTACACCGGGGAGCTGTTTTTT CASSLEAYTGELFF TRBJ2-2 NA TRBV11-2 NA
TGTGCCAGCAGTTACTCGAAGCCTCAGGATACGCAGTATTTT CASSYSKPQDTQYF TRBJ2-3 NA TRBV6-2/TRBV6-3 NA
TGTGCCAGCACACGTGGTCTGGCGGGTCTGAACACTGAAGCTTTCTTT CASTRGLAGLNTEAFF TRBJ1-1 NA TRBV6-2/TRBV6-3 NA
TGCGCCAGCAGCTTGGGGCCGAACACTGAAGCTTTCTTT CASSLGPNTEAFF TRBJ1-1 NA TRBV5-1 many
TGTGCCAGCAGTTTATCCGGGGCGTCCGTCTACGAGCAGTACTTC CASSLSGASVYEQYF TRBJ2-7 NA TRBV27 few
TGCGCCCGCGGGAAGGGACAGGGAACGAACACCGGGGAGCTGTTTTTT CARGKGQGTNTGELFF TRBJ2-2 TRBD1 TRBV5-1 NA
TGTGCCAGCAGTCTGAATTTGGGACATTCCTATGGCTACACCTTC CASSLNLGHSYGYTF TRBJ1-2 NA TRBV7-2 NA
TGTGCCAGCGGCCGGGCCGGGGGTTCTGGTGAAGCTTTCTTT CASGRAGGSGEAFF TRBJ1-1 NA TRBV3-1 NA
TGCAGTGCCCTTATGACCCCAGGGACTGAAGCTTTCTTT CSALMTPGTEAFF TRBJ1-1 NA TRBV20-1 NA
TGCGCCAGCAGCCAAGACCCCGGGACAAACTCCTACGAGCAGTACTTC CASSQDPGTNSYEQYF TRBJ2-7 NA TRBV4-1 NA
TGTGCCAGCTCACCACAGGGGAAGACCCAGTACTTC CASSPQGKTQYF TRBJ2-5 NA TRBV18 NA
TGCGCCAGCAGCGGGGGACTAGCGGAGATCACAGATACGCAGTATTTT CASSGGLAEITDTQYF TRBJ2-3 TRBD2 TRBV5-1 few
TGTGCCAGCAGTGAATACACAGGGGAGACCCAGTACTTC CASSEYTGETQYF TRBJ2-5 NA TRBV6-1 NA
TGTGCCAGCAGTTGGACTAGCGTTGAGCAGTTCTTC CASSWTSVEQFF TRBJ2-1 TRBD2 TRBV28 many
TGCGCCAGCAGCTACCAACGGGGGGGTGGATACGAGCAGTACTTC CASSYQRGGGYEQYF TRBJ2-7 TRBD2 TRBV4-3 once
TGTGCCAGCAGCCAAGACGCAACCTACACTGAAGCTTTCTTT CASSQDATYTEAFF TRBJ1-1 NA TRBV4-2 NA
TGTGCCAGCAGCTTGGGGGTAGCTCAGCCCCAGCATTTT CASSLGVAQPQHF TRBJ1-5 NA TRBV5-6 few
TGTGCCAGCAGTGATCTAGCGGGGGGGACCGGGGAGCTGTTTTTT CASSDLAGGTGELFF TRBJ2-2 TRBD2 TRBV28 NA